A selection of T cell receptor beta chains follows, all from one sample in a study of T cells in narcolepsy. Some clones are missing from TCRdb's copy, which holds only in-frame ones; the method was immunoSEQ multiplex PCR. Altogether about 40,000 clones are present, roughly 84% being singletons, with the ten largest covering under 2%. The sample was CD45RA- memory CD4+ T cells from PBMCs. The receptors originated from a human donor with narcolepsy. CDR3s include the opening cysteine and the closing phenylalanine or tryptophan.

V gene	CDR3 length	J gene	CDR3 protein
TRBV9	14	TRBJ1-1	CASSVGGAGTEAFF
TRBV5-1	16	TRBJ1-4	CASSSSPGGAGEKLFF
TRBV2	13	TRBJ1-1	CASRTVMNTEAFF
TRBV16	16	TRBJ1-2	CASSDGLTGGNYGYTF
TRBV10-3	14	TRBJ1-2	CAIGDGAMSKGYTF
TRBV10-3	15	TRBJ1-1	CAISEGDNQNTEAFF
TRBV6-5	15	TRBJ1-5	CASSYSGQGNQPQHF
TRBV2	15	TRBJ1-5	CASSEQGARAQPQHF
TRBV5-5	14	TRBJ1-1	CASSPRGGYTEAFF
TRBV11-2	11	TRBJ2-3	CASSLYSVWDF
TRBV7-9	13	TRBJ1-1	CASSLDMNTEAFF
TRBV5-4	15	TRBJ2-7	CASSQWGGGRYEQYF
TRBV20-1	11	TRBJ1-5	CSVDRDQPQHF
TRBV28	13	TRBJ1-2	CASSHPGFEGYTF
TRBV7-2	15	TRBJ1-2	CASTMSSGANYGYTF
TRBV19	15	TRBJ2-1	CACRASGSPYNEQFF
TRBV2	14	TRBJ1-2	CASSGQGGLSGYTF
TRBV5-4	17	TRBJ2-2	CASSLGGPAGDTGELFF
TRBV10-3	12	TRBJ2-7	CATTGDTYEQYF
TRBV28	11	TRBJ1-5	CASSSPESQHF
TRBV5-5	15	TRBJ1-3	CASSRQGADGNTIYF
TRBV27	13	TRBJ1-2	CASKHEQGPGYTF
TRBV28	13	TRBJ2-1	CASSFSGYNEQFF
TRBV2	14	TRBJ2-6	CASSEVHGANVLTF
TRBV5-1	11	TRBJ2-1	CASSLEDEQFF
TRBV30	14	TRBJ1-5	CAWGGGGGNQPQHF
TRBV6-1	15	TRBJ1-6	CASSARLDAGTTLHF
TRBV9	13	-	CASSPGTEYEQYF
TRBV2	18	TRBJ1-2	CASSVAGSGTFSNYGYTF
TRBV25-1	15	TRBJ2-7	CASSDFRDRSYEQYF
TRBV5-1	14	TRBJ1-6	CASSLAQPNSPLHF
TRBV28	14	TRBJ2-5	CASHDAGSQETQYF
TRBV19	11	TRBJ2-2	CASKGGEELFF
TRBV6-6	13	-	CASSGTGNSEQYF
TRBV2	14	TRBJ1-4	CASSESRHNEKLFF
TRBV5-1	14	-	CASSLAPTKDEQYF
TRBV7-6	14	TRBJ1-1	CASSPGTVNTEAFF
TRBV6-6	15	TRBJ1-5	CASFEVRGTGQPQHF
TRBV6-6	13	TRBJ1-5	CASSFSQNQPQHF
TRBV28	18	TRBJ2-5	CASSPPPGVAGGGETQYF
TRBV4-2	15	TRBJ1-1	CASSRLFGTNTEAFF
TRBV4-2	15	TRBJ2-5	CASSQERGGRETQYF
TRBV9	13	TRBJ2-5	CASSVEGGQTQYF
TRBV2	14	TRBJ1-6	CASSRDSTNSPLHF
TRBV14	15	TRBJ2-7	CASSQYAGGNSEQYF
TRBV28	12	TRBJ1-2	CASSSLWGAYTF
TRBV7-2	14	TRBJ1-2	CASSFGTGSYGYTF
TRBV19	14	TRBJ1-5	CASDRSGRSRAQHF
TRBV6-5	13	TRBJ2-2	CASSQTNTGELFF
TRBV29-1	14	TRBJ2-5	CSVVFPTEGETQYF
TRBV30	12	TRBJ1-2	CAWRQENYGYTF
TRBV30	13	TRBJ2-5	CAWTHDLIKTQYF
TRBV11-3	16	TRBJ2-7	CASSLDPGGYSYEQYF